This T cell receptor beta chain derives from a study of PD-L1 blockade in urothelial cancer. Overall study context: Blood was analyzed 3 weeks (second dose) and 6 weeks after treatment start. Blood yielded a median of around 150,000 T cells per sample.

Germline V gene lookup returns CDR1 MRHNA and CDR2 SNTAGT. V was cut by 10 bases and J by 3 bases, with 18 bases left in between. The CDR3 sequence is 14 residues long. Regarding time point: pretreatment peripheral blood. Between 1 and 8 samples per patient were obtained, pretreatment and on-treatment. Each PCR contained spiked-in synthetic TCR analog templates. Sequencing used immunoSEQ multiplex PCR; TCRdb keeps in-frame clones, though not all of them. This sample has approximately 67,000 clones, with about 86% found just once. The sequence was collected from a man aged 55 to 69 with urothelial cancer. This sequence joins TRBV6-4 and TRBJ1-1; a weak D match, TRBD1 (5 bases). Material: PBMCs, obtained around atezolizumab (anti-PD-L1) treatment. This CDR3 reads CAITPGRVDTEAFF. The DNA of the CDR3 is TGTGCCATTACCCCAGGGCGAGTCGACACTGAAGCTTTCTTT.